Presented here are 32 T cell receptor beta chains from one specimen sequenced in a study of control samples from healthy donors and cancer patients. Method: immunoSEQ multiplex PCR; TCRdb's copy keeps in-frame clones and lacks some. The sample has 97,000 or so clones, about 91% seen once. The sample consisted of blood. These receptors all come from a woman under 30 in good health.

The V gene is TRBV3-1 (or the pseudogene TRBV3-2), the J gene TRBJ1-4; D might be TRBD1 (6 bases). Germline V lookup: CDR1 LGHDT, CDR2 YNNKEL (reference sequence). The CDR3 runs to 18 residues. V was cut by 4 bases and J by 0 bases, with 18 bases left in between. CDR3 sequence reads: CASSLVLDRFATNEKLFF. The CDR3 DNA reads as TGTGCCAGCAGCCTGGTCCTCGACAGGTTTGCAACTAATGAAAAACTGTTTTTT.

This clone was recorded only once. This sequence joins TRBV7-9 and TRBJ2-5; D call uncertain. V was shortened by 3 bases and J by 1 base, with 0 bases between the two germline ends. The CDR3 spans 11 residues. Per germline, CDR1 SEHNR and CDR2 FQNEAQ (reference sequence). CDR3 residues: CASSFQETQYF. For the CDR3, the DNA is TGTGCCAGCAGCTTCCAAGAGACCCAGTACTTC.

About this clone: At one end, the junction sequence differs from germline, possibly due to a read error. The rearrangement uses TRBV7-7 and TRBJ1-5; a weak D match, TRBD1 (5 bases). This CDR3 region has 18 residues. Per the germline V gene, CDR1 is SSHAT and CDR2 is FNYEAQ (reference sequence). The CDR3 spells CASSLGVECGGSNQPQHF. CDR3 bases: TGTGCTAGCAGCTTAGGGGTTGAATGTGGAGGCAGCAATCAGCCCCAGCATTTT.

The chain employs TRBV4-2 and TRBJ2-7, with TRBD2 identical over 7 bases. Losses at the gene ends were 2 bases for V and 3 bases for J; bases not matched to a gene: 4. The germline gives CDR1 LGHNA, CDR2 YNFKEQ. The CDR3 has 14 residues. CDR3 in amino acids: CASSQFGGGYEQYF. CDR3 DNA sequence: TGTGCCAGCAGCCAATTCGGCGGGGGCTACGAGCAGTACTTC.

This clone has only a few counts. The J gene is TRBJ2-2, the V gene TRBV5-1; 7 bases are shared with TRBD2. Germline V CDR1 and CDR2: SGHRS, YFSETQ. The CDR3 totals 15 residues. Unmatched junction bases numbered 8, after V lost 2 bases and J lost 7 bases. In DNA form, the CDR3 reads TGCGCCAGCAGCTTCGCGGCGGGAGTTGGCGGGGAGCTGTTTTTT. Amino acid sequence: CASSFAAGVGGELFF.

The J gene is TRBJ2-5, the V gene TRBV10-3; 9 bases align to TRBD2. Trimming removed 6 bases from V and 4 bases from J; junction bases left unmatched: 6. CDR1 and CDR2 (germline): ENHRY, SYGVKD. The CDR3 is 14 residues long. The CDR3 region is CAISLAGDGETQYF. The CDR3 region has the DNA TGTGCCATCAGCTTAGCGGGAGACGGAGAGACCCAGTACTTC.

J is TRBJ2-1 and V is TRBV4-2; 10 bases map to TRBD2. The CDR3 has 16 amino acids. The V gene end was trimmed by 1 base and the J gene end by 5 bases; junction bases not matched to a gene: 5. Per germline, CDR1 LGHNA and CDR2 YNFKEQ. The CDR3 protein is CASSQVPSGGNNEQFF. The CDR3 DNA follows: TGTGCCAGCAGCCAAGTTCCTAGCGGGGGAAACAATGAGCAGTTCTTC.

This clone was detected only once. The V call is TRBV12-3 or TRBV12-4, the J call TRBJ1-1; 8 bases map to TRBD1. V dropped 3 bases and J dropped 7; count of bases not matched to a gene: 4. The CDR3 has 13 amino acids. The CDR3 here is CASSLLRGLEAFF. DNA of the CDR3: TGTGCCAGCAGTTTGCTCAGGGGGCTTGAAGCTTTCTTT.

The chain has TRBV7-2 and TRBJ2-3; the D is unclear. The V gene's germline CDR1 is SGHTA and CDR2 FQGNSA. Trimming stripped 4 bases from V and 0 bases from J, with 8 bases between. This CDR3 comprises 14 residues. DNA for the CDR3: TGTGCCAGCAGCTCCCCGAGCAGCACAGATACGCAGTATTTT. It yields the protein CASSSPSSTDTQYF. Full variable domain (missing parts from reference TRBV7-2 and TRBJ2-3): GAGVSQSPSNKVTEKGKDVELRCDPISGHTALYWYRQSLGQGLEFLIYFQGNSAPDKSGLPSDRFSAERTGGSVSTLTIQRTQQEDSAVYLCASSSPSSTDTQYFGPGTRLTVL.

V usage is TRBV12-3 or TRBV12-4 and J usage is TRBJ1-2, with 7 bases aligning to TRBD1. J lost 6 bases, V lost 3 bases, and 4 bases had no gene match. The CDR3 length is 13 residues. CDR3 coding DNA: TGTGCCAGCAGTTTGGGAGGGGGCAATGGCTACACCTTC. This gives the protein CASSLGGGNGYTF.

This rearrangement joins TRBV5-4 to TRBJ2-7; 9 bases are a match to TRBD1. The ends lost 0 bases at V and 8 bases at J; junction bases unmatched: 9. The CDR3 runs 15 residues. In germline, CDR1 is SGHNT, CDR2 YYREEE (reference sequence). The CDR3 region has the DNA TGTGCCAGCAGCTTGGCGGACAGGGGCTATCTAAAGCAGTACTTC. Translating it yields CASSLADRGYLKQYF.

The chain links TRBV6-1 to TRBJ2-5; TRBD2 matches at 11 bases. Trimming took 3 bases from V and 8 from J; bases not matched to a gene: 2. CDR3 length: 13 amino acids. CDR1 is MNHNS, CDR2 SASEGT, per germline. CDR3 amino acids: CASSETSGVTQYF. CDR3 DNA: TGTGCCAGCAGTGAGACTAGCGGGGTAACCCAGTACTTC.

This chain uses TRBV29-1 with TRBJ1-2; D is undetermined. Germline V CDR1 and CDR2: SQVTM, ANQGSEA. The CDR3 sequence is 13 residues long. The V gene lost 8 bases and the J gene lost 2 bases, with 15 bases spanning the gap. Here the CDR3 DNA reads TGCAGCTCCCTTGACGGTTACAACTATGGCTACACCTTC. Its translation is CSSLDGYNYGYTF.

This clone appeared a single time. The V call is TRBV28, the J call TRBJ2-3; TRBD1 aligns across 8 bases. The V gene end was trimmed by 8 bases and the J gene end by 5 bases; junction bases not matched to a gene: 9. The germline V gene has CDR1 MDHEN and CDR2 SYDVKM. This CDR3 region has 14 residues. The CDR3 nucleotides are TGTGCCAGCTCTTGGACAGGGACGAGAGATACGCAGTATTTT. Protein product: CASSWTGTRDTQYF.

The rearrangement joins TRBV19 to TRBJ1-1, with D possibly matching TRBD1 (5 bases). The CDR3 totals 14 residues. Trimming took 4 bases from V and 8 from J, leaving 17 bases between them. Germline CDR1 is LNHDA and CDR2 is SQIVND (reference sequence). The CDR3 sequence is CASSRDAPLGEAFF. Written as DNA, the CDR3 is TGTGCCAGTAGTAGGGACGCTCCTCTGGGAGAAGCTTTCTTT.

This clone was seen a single time. V and J are TRBV30 and TRBJ1-1; the D is unclear. Between the trimmed V and J ends, which lost 0 bases and 8 bases, there was a span of 13 bases. CDR3 length: 13 amino acids. Germline CDR1 reads GTSNPN; CDR2 reads SVGIG (reference sequence). The CDR3 DNA follows: TGTGCCTGGAGTGTAATAAGGTTCTACGAAGCTTTCTTT. Translating gives CAWSVIRFYEAFF.

The chain links TRBV19 to TRBJ1-5, with TRBD1 matching 7 bases. With V trimmed by 7 bases and J by 0 bases, 6 bases remained unmatched. Per the germline V gene, CDR1 is LNHDA and CDR2 is SQIVND (reference sequence). This CDR3 is 15 amino acids long. The CDR3 protein is CASTGQALSNQPQHF. CDR3 DNA: TGTGCCAGTACTGGACAGGCCCTTAGCAATCAGCCCCAGCATTTT.

The gene calls are TRBV6-1 and TRBJ2-1, with 13 bases that match TRBD2. The length of the CDR3 is 15 residues. CDR1 and CDR2 from the germline V gene are MNHNS and SASEGT. The junction had 4 bases not matched to a gene; V was cut back by 5 bases and J by 6 bases. The CDR3 DNA sequence: TGTGCCAGCAGTTTAACTAGCGGGAGGGCCAATGAGCAGTTCTTC. Residues: CASSLTSGRANEQFF.

The V call is TRBV4-1, the J call TRBJ2-1; a possible D gene is TRBD2 (6 bases). This CDR3 contains 13 residues. Trimming took off 4 bases at V and 4 bases at J, with 8 bases between the two ends. Germline CDR1 reads MGHRA; CDR2 reads YSYEKL. The CDR3 DNA sequence: TGCGCCAGCAGCCGGGACTTTTACAATGAGCAGTTCTTC. This encodes CASSRDFYNEQFF.

V is TRBV7-8 and J is TRBJ1-1; D not resolved. CDR1 SGHVS and CDR2 FQNEAQ come from the germline V gene. This CDR3 is 14 amino acids long. V was pared by 1 base and J by 6 bases, with 12 bases between. The CDR3 DNA is TGTGCCAGCAGCTTAGGTGGCCGACGCCCTGAAGCTTTCTTT. Amino acids: CASSLGGRRPEAFF.

In this sample, this clone turned up once. The chain joins TRBV6-5 to TRBJ1-1; 7 nucleotides match TRBD1. The CDR3 sequence is 15 residues long. Trimming took 5 bases from V and 0 from J; bases not matched to a gene: 6. CDR1 and CDR2 (germline): MNHEY, SVGAGI. The CDR3 coding sequence is TGTGCCAGCAGTCGAGGACAGGCGATGAACACTGAAGCTTTCTTT. Its protein product is CASSRGQAMNTEAFF.

J is TRBJ1-2 and V is TRBV5-4; D remains ambiguous. Trimming shortened V by 0 bases and J by 2 bases, and 5 bases separated the two germline ends. Per the germline V gene, CDR1 is SGHNT and CDR2 is YYREEE (reference sequence). There are 13 residues in the CDR3. CDR3 DNA sequence: TGTGCCAGCAGCTTGGATCAGAACTATGGCTACACCTTC. Its protein is CASSLDQNYGYTF.

The rearrangement links TRBV10-3 to TRBJ2-1, with 9 bases that match TRBD2. The CDR3 covers 18 residues. Germline CDR1 reads ENHRY; CDR2 reads SYGVKD. V was pared by 7 bases and J by 0 bases, with 13 bases of the junction left unmatched. The CDR3 coding sequence is TGTGCCATCACCGGCAATAGCGGGAGCTACGGCTCCTACAATGAGCAGTTCTTC. The encoded protein is CAITGNSGSYGSYNEQFF.

This chain uses TRBV7-9 with TRBJ2-5, with 7 bases matching TRBD2. Trimming cost V 5 bases and J 2 bases; bases outside gene matches: 11. Looked up from germline, CDR1 is SEHNR and CDR2 is FQNEAQ (reference sequence). This CDR3 contains 16 residues. CDR3 sequence reads: CASSPEWGGWQETQYF. As DNA, the CDR3 is TGTGCCAGCAGCCCCGAATGGGGGGGTTGGCAAGAGACCCAGTACTTC.

This chain links TRBV5-8 with TRBJ1-2; 7 bases align to TRBD1. Germline V gene sequence: CDR1 SGHTS, CDR2 YDEGEE. V lost 4 bases and J lost 2; bases outside the gene matches: 5. This CDR3 is 14 amino acids long. CDR3 coding DNA: TGTGCCAGCAGCCGCTCGGGACAGAACTATGGCTACACCTTC. The encoded protein is CASSRSGQNYGYTF.

J is TRBJ1-2 and V is TRBV6-5; the D gene is possibly TRBD1 (5 bases). The CDR3 has 13 residues. CDR1 is MNHEY, CDR2 SVGAGI, per germline. Trimming pared 8 bases from V and 8 bases from J, leaving 18 bases between. The CDR3 spells CASLAGTPGGYTF. CDR3 sequence (DNA): TGTGCCAGCTTGGCAGGGACCCCAGGGGGCTACACCTTC.

This chain joins TRBV15 and TRBJ2-7; 7 bases line up with TRBD1. The V gene end was trimmed by 0 bases and the J gene end by 6 bases; junction bases not matched to a gene: 8. The CDR3 loop spans 15 amino acids. Germline lookup yields CDR1 LNHNV and CDR2 YYDKDF (reference sequence). The CDR3 sequence is CATSREVGQPIEQYF. CDR3 bases: TGTGCCACCAGCAGAGAGGTGGGACAGCCTATCGAGCAGTACTTC. The variable domain in full, with the rest retrieved from reference TRBV15 and TRBJ2-7, is DAMVIQNPRYQVTQFGKPVTLSCSQTLNHNVMYWYQQKSSQAPKLLFHYYDKDFNNEADTPDNFQSRRPNTSFCFLDIRSPGLGDTAMYLCATSREVGQPIEQYFGPGTRLTVT.

The table lists this clone with a few counts. The chain links TRBV3-1 (or the pseudogene TRBV3-2) to TRBJ1-3, with TRBD1 matching 7 bases. From germline, CDR1 is LGHDT and CDR2 YNNKEL (reference sequence). The V and J ends lost 5 bases and 8 bases, in that order; junction bases with no gene match: 9. The CDR3 extends over 14 amino acids. The CDR3 DNA reads as TGTGCCAGCAGCGTACGACAGGGTCGGGACACCATATATTTT. Translation gives CASSVRQGRDTIYF.

The chain uses TRBV5-4 and TRBJ2-7; TRBD1 matches 9 bases. J was trimmed by 4 bases and V by 3 bases; bases with no gene match: 11. The length of the CDR3 is 16 residues. CDR1 SGHNT and CDR2 YYREEE come from the germline V gene (reference sequence). The CDR3 protein is CASSSRYRGQKYEQYF. For the CDR3, the DNA is TGTGCCAGCAGCTCAAGATACAGGGGGCAGAAATACGAGCAGTACTTC.

The chain is built from TRBV10-2 and TRBJ2-1; no firm D call. Trimming removed 5 bases at V and 0 bases at J, with 5 bases between. The CDR3 has 13 amino acids. Germline CDR1 is WSHSY and CDR2 is SAAADI. The CDR3: CASSLNSYNEQFF. As DNA, the CDR3 is TGCGCCAGCAGTTTAAACTCCTACAATGAGCAGTTCTTC.

V and J are TRBV11-2 and TRBJ2-2; D gene uncertain. The V gene's germline CDR1 is SGHAT and CDR2 FQNNGV. V was trimmed by 0 bases and J by 5 bases, leaving 4 bases between them. This CDR3 spans 13 amino acids. The CDR3 region is CASSLEGTGELFF. Written as DNA, the CDR3 is TGTGCCAGCAGCTTAGAGGGGACCGGGGAGCTGTTTTTT.

J is TRBJ1-1 and V is TRBV27, with 8 bases aligning to TRBD1. Germline V CDR1 and CDR2: MNHEY, SMNVEV (reference sequence). Losses at the gene ends were 6 bases for V and 2 bases for J; bases not matched to a gene: 8. CDR3 length equals 15 residues. The CDR3 sequence: CASRLAGGANTEAFF. CDR3 bases: TGTGCCAGCAGACTTGCAGGGGGCGCAAACACTGAAGCTTTCTTT.